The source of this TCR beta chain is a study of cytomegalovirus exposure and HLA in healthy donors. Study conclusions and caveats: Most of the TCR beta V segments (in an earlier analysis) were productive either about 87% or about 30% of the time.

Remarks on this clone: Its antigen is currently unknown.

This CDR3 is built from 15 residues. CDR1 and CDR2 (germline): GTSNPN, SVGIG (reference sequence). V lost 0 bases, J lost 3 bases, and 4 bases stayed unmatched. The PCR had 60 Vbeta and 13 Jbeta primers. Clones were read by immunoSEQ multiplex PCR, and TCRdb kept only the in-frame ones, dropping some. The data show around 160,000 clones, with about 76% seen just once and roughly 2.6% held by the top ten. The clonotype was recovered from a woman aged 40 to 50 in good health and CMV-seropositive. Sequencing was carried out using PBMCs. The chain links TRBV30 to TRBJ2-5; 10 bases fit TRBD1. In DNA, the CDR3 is TGTGCCTGGAGTGTACTAGGGACAGGGGAAGAGACCCAGTACTTC. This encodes CAWSVLGTGEETQYF.